In this sample, the clone carrying this T cell receptor (beta chain) turned up many times. From RNA transcripts, TCR beta CDR3 regions were amplified. The HTBI primer set served for first-round RT-PCR of the TCR CDR3. TCRdb reprocessed the multiplex PCR reads with MiXCR, giving one entry per CDR3 protein. The table records a few hundred thousand distinct CDR3 sequences, roughly 14% of them present only once. The data originate from a study of T cells in Graves' hyperthyroidism and ophthalmopathy. Source material for PBMCs was roughly 10 ml fresh peripheral blood. The germline V and J ends were trimmed by 4 bases and 0 bases, with 20 bases remaining between them. Germline V gene sequence: CDR1 SGDLS, CDR2 YYNGEE. This CDR3 spans 17 amino acids.

Specimen: blood. The chain joins TRBV9 to TRBJ2-7; D unclear. The clonotype originates from a woman aged 18 to 35 with Graves' hyperthyroidism. Here the CDR3 reads CASSPRRSTDLSYEQYF. CDR3 coding DNA: TGTGCCAGCAGCCCTCGTAGGTCAACGGACCTCTCCTACGAGCAGTACTTC.